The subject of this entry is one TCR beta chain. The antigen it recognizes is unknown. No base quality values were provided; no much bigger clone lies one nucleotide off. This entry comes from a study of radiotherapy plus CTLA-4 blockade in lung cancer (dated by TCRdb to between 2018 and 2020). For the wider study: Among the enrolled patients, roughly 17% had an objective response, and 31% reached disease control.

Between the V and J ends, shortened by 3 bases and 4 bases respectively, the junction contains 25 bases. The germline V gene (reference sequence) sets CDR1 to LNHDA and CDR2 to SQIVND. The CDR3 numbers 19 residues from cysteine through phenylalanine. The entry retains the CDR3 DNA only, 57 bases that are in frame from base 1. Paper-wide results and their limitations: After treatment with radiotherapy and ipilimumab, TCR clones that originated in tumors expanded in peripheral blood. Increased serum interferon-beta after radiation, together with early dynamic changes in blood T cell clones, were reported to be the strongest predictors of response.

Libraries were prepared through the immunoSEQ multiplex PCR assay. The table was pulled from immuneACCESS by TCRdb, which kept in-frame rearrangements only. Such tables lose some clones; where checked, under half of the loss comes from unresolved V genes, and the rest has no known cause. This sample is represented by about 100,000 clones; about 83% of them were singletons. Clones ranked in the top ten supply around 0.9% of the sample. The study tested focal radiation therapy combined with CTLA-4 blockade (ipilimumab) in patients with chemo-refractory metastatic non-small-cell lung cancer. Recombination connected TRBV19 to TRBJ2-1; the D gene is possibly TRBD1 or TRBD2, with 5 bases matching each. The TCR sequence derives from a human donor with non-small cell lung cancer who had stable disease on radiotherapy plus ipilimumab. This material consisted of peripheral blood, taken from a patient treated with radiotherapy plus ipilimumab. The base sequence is TGTGCCAGTAGTATGTCGTACACCGGGGCTACACCGATTTACAATGAGCAGTTCTTC. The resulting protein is CASSMSYTGATPIYNEQFF. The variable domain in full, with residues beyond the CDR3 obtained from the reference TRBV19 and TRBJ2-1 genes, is DGGITQSPKYLFRKEGQNVTLSCEQNLNHDAMYWYRQDPGQGLRLIYYSQIVNDFQKGDIAEGYSVSREKKESFPLTVTSAQKNPTAFYLCASSMSYTGATPIYNEQFFGPGTRLTVL.